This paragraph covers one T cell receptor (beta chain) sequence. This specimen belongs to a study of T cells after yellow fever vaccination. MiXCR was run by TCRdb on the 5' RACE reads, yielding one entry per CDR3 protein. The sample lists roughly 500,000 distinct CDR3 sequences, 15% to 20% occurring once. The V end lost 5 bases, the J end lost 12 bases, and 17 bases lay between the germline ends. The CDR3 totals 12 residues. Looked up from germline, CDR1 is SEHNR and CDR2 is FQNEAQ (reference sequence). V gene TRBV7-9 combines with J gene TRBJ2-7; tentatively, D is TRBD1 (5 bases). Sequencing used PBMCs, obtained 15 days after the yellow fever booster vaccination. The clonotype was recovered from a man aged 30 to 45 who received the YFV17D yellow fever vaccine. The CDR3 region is CASSRNVQGLYF. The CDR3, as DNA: TGTGCCAGCAGCCGAAATGTGCAGGGCCTGTACTTC. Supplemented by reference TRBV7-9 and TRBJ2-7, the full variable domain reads DTGVSQNPRHKITKRGQNVTFRCDPISEHNRLYWYRQTLGQGPEFLTYFQNEAQLEKSRLLSDRFSAERPKGSFSTLEIQRTEQGDSAMYLCASSRNVQGLYFGPGTRLTVT.